The present T cell receptor beta chain was sequenced within a study of response to subunit inactivated influenza vaccine. Study-wide findings and caveats: Authors suggested few new T cells are recruited by each seasonal influenza vaccination.

This clonotype turned up a few times. Antigen specificity is unknown. MiXCR, applied by TCRdb to the RT-PCR reads, yields one record per CDR3 protein. The table lists hundreds of thousands of distinct CDR3 sequences, around 11% of them singletons. The CDR3 totals 15 residues. Per the germline V gene, CDR1 is MNHEY and CDR2 is SVGEGT. The V gene lost 0 bases and the J gene lost 2 bases, with 11 bases spanning the gap. These records were also assigned to another study, of T cells expressing NK-cell markers. That study reports: Generation of TCR beta cDNA was performed by 5'RACE template switching incorporating UMIs. Eight donors were sequenced, of whom seven were HCMV-seropositive, while the remaining one was HCMV-seronegative. A handful of donors carried dominant NKG2C+ clonotypes that made up roughly 1.0-7.0% of their CD8+ T cells. Whether the expanded NKG2C+ T cell clones recognized HCMV remained unclear.

The chain carries TRBV6-2 or TRBV6-3 and TRBJ2-7, with D perhaps given as TRBD1 or TRBD2 (6 bases each). This sample comprised PBMCs from blood, obtained on the day of vaccination. The sequence was obtained from a man aged 45-60 years who received an inactivated influenza vaccine. The CDR3 reads CASSYSMGGAYEQYF. CDR3 nucleotide sequence: TGTGCCAGCAGTTACTCGATGGGGGGCGCCTACGAGCAGTACTTC.